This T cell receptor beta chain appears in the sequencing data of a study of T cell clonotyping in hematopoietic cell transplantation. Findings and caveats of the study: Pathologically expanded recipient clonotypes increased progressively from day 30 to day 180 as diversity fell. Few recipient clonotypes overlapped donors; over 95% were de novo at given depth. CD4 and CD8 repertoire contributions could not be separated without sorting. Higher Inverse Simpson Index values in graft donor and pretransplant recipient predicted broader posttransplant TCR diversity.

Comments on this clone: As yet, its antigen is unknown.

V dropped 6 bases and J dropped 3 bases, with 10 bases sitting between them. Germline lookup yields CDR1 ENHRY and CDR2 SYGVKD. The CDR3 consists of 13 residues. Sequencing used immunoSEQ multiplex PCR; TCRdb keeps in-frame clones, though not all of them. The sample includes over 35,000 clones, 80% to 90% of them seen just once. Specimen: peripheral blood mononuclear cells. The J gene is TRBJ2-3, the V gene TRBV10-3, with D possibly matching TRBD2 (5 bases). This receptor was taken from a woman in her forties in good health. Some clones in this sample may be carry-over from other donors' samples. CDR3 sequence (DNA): TGTGCCATCAGGGGAGCGGATACAGATACGCAGTATTTT. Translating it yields CAIRGADTDTQYF.